This T cell receptor beta chain was sequenced in a study of blood T cell repertoires in COVID-19. The CDR3 has 16 residues. Looked up from germline, CDR1 is DFQATT and CDR2 is SNEGSKA (reference sequence). The V segment lost 3 bases and the J segment 0 bases; nucleotides outside the gene matches: 8. Assay: immunoSEQ multiplex PCR; the TCRdb copy retains only in-frame clones and omits some. The repertoire holds some 350,000 clones, with around 87% as singletons. The chain carries TRBV20-1 and TRBJ2-7; 10 bases agree with TRBD2. The clonotype comes from a woman in her fifties or sixties with COVID-19, enrolled during active disease. Input material: peripheral blood. In nucleotides, the CDR3 is TGCAGTGCTAGTGCCAGCGGGAGGGTCAGCTCCTACGAGCAGTACTTC. It is translated as CSASASGRVSSYEQYF.